These 18 T cell receptor beta chains were sequenced from one sample in a study of cytomegalovirus exposure and HLA in healthy donors. It was with 60 Vbeta and 13 Jbeta primers that the PCR ran. The table came from immunoSEQ multiplex PCR; TCRdb's copy has only in-frame clones and leaves some out. This sample carries some 130,000 clones, roughly two thirds of them seen once, and the ten largest clones take roughly 1.6%. Material: PBMCs. Receptors originate from a man aged 25 to 40 in good health and CMV-seropositive.

This chain connects TRBV7-6 to TRBJ2-5; 9 bases fit TRBD2. The germline V gene has CDR1 SGHVS and CDR2 FNYEAQ. V shed 1 base, J shed 1 base, and the junction held 7 bases outside the gene matches. This CDR3 is built from 17 residues. The CDR3 DNA reads as TGTGCCAGCAGCTTAGGGTGGTTAGCGGGAGTCCAAGAGACCCAGTACTTC. It specifies CASSLGWLAGVQETQYF. Complete variable domain (other parts from reference TRBV7-6 and TRBJ2-5): GAGVSQSPRYKVTKRGQDVALRCDPISGHVSLYWYRQALGQGPEFLTYFNYEAQQDKSGLPNDRFSAERPEGSISTLTIQRTEQRDSAMYRCASSLGWLAGVQETQYFGPGTRLLVL.

The V gene is TRBV6-5, the J gene TRBJ2-2, with unresolved D. The V and J ends lost 0 bases and 4 bases respectively, with 9 bases between them. Looked up from germline, CDR1 is MNHEY and CDR2 is SVGAGI. This CDR3 region has 15 residues. CDR3 protein: CASSYSSLFTGELFF. The CDR3 DNA reads as TGTGCCAGCAGTTACTCGAGTCTTTTCACCGGGGAGCTGTTTTTT.

V gene TRBV27 combines with J gene TRBJ2-3, with TRBD1 identical over 8 bases. Per the germline V gene, CDR1 is MNHEY and CDR2 is SMNVEV (reference sequence). This CDR3 is built from 16 residues. Trimming cost V 5 bases and J 0 bases; bases outside gene matches: 7. CDR3 region: CASSVDRGASTDTQYF. Here the CDR3 DNA reads TGTGCCAGCAGTGTAGACAGGGGCGCTAGCACAGATACGCAGTATTTT.

The V gene is TRBV15, the J gene TRBJ2-7, with 7 positions matching TRBD2. Germline values: CDR1 LNHNV, CDR2 YYDKDF (reference sequence). After removal of 8 bases from V and 7 bases from J, the junction contained 5 bases not matched to a gene. The length of the CDR3 is 11 residues. The CDR3 spells CATGRGREQYF. In DNA, the CDR3 is TGTGCCACCGGGAGGGGCCGGGAGCAGTACTTC.

The chain is built from TRBV4-3 and TRBJ2-1, with D perhaps TRBD2 (5 bases). The ends were cut back, 2 bases at V and 0 bases at J, with 26 bases in the middle. Germline V gene sequence: CDR1 LGHNA, CDR2 YSLEER. CDR3 size: 21 residues. DNA of the CDR3: TGCGCCAGCAGCCAACCGAGAGGCCTCGAACTAAAGCGGTGCTCCTACAATGAGCAGTTCTTC. Its protein is CASSQPRGLELKRCSYNEQFF.

V and J are TRBV5-4 and TRBJ1-2, with 11 bases fitting TRBD1. The CDR3 sequence is 17 residues long. J gave up 4 bases and V 3 bases, and 11 bases lay outside the gene matches. Germline V gene data show CDR1 as SGHNT and CDR2 as YYREEE (reference sequence). CDR3 amino acids: CASSSQDRGRWSYGYTF. The CDR3 coding sequence is TGTGCCAGCAGCTCCCAGGACAGGGGGCGCTGGAGCTATGGCTACACCTTC.

The chain recombines TRBV29-1 with TRBJ1-2; D possibly corresponds to TRBD1 (5 bases). The length of the CDR3 is 13 residues. V dropped 4 bases and J dropped 7 bases, with 16 bases sitting between them. In germline, CDR1 is SQVTM, CDR2 ANQGSEA. For the CDR3, the DNA is TGCAGCGTTGCGACGACAGATACAGTTGGCTACACCTTC. Translation: CSVATTDTVGYTF.

The J gene is TRBJ2-1, the V gene TRBV4-1; 9 nucleotides agree with TRBD2. There are 15 residues in the CDR3. CDR1 is MGHRA, CDR2 YSYEKL, per germline. V gave up 3 bases and J gave up 4 bases; unmatched junction bases: 4. The CDR3 DNA is TGCGCCAGCAGCCACAGGCTAGCGGGATACAATGAGCAGTTCTTC. It translates to CASSHRLAGYNEQFF.

This chain uses TRBV4-3 with TRBJ1-1, with D unclear. Trimming left V 2 bases short and J 11 bases short, with 21 bases between. There are 15 residues in the CDR3. The germline V gene has CDR1 LGHNA and CDR2 YSLEER. The CDR3 nucleotides read TGCGCCAGCAGCCAACATAAGGTAGCCGGTTTTGAGGCTTTCTTT. This gives the protein CASSQHKVAGFEAFF.

V gene TRBV29-1 combines with J gene TRBJ1-1; TRBD1 is a possible D gene (6 bases). This CDR3 region has 15 residues. Germline V CDR1 and CDR2: SQVTM, ANQGSEA. The V and J ends lost 2 bases and 0 bases respectively, with 13 bases between them. The CDR3 here is CSVELDRLMNTEAFF. CDR3 sequence (DNA): TGCAGCGTTGAATTGGACAGACTCATGAACACTGAAGCTTTCTTT. Complete variable domain (other parts from reference TRBV29-1 and TRBJ1-1): SAVISQKPSRDICQRGTSLTIQCQVDSQVTMMFWYRQQPGQSLTLIATANQGSEATYESGFVIDKFPISRPNLTFSTLTVSNMSPEDSSIYLCSVELDRLMNTEAFFGQGTRLTVV.

In its sample, this clone was seen a few times. The J gene is TRBJ2-2, the V gene TRBV11-2, with 8 bases matching TRBD2. The CDR3 runs to 15 residues. Unmatched junction bases numbered 3, after V lost 3 bases and J lost 3 bases. Germline CDR1 is SGHAT and CDR2 is FQNNGV. The DNA for the CDR3 is TGTGCCAGCAGCTTTCGGGAGGGCCACACCGGGGAGCTGTTTTTT. As protein: CASSFREGHTGELFF.

V and J are TRBV4-1 and TRBJ1-5; D is possibly TRBD1 (6 bases). CDR3 length: 16 amino acids. Per the germline V gene, CDR1 is MGHRA and CDR2 is YSYEKL. V was pared by 1 base and J by 1 base, with 11 bases between. The CDR3 protein is CASSQGGRGSNQPQHF. In DNA form, the CDR3 reads TGCGCCAGCAGCCAAGGGGGGCGGGGGAGCAATCAGCCCCAGCATTTT.

This clone has only a few counts. A read error may account for a junction end that differs from germline. The V gene is TRBV7-9, the J gene TRBJ1-2, with 9 bases matching TRBD1. The V gene's germline CDR1 is SEHNR and CDR2 FQNEAQ (reference sequence). This CDR3 has 12 amino acids. The CDR3 protein is CSSRGQGWGYTF. The CDR3 DNA sequence: TGTTCCAGCAGGGGACAGGGCTGGGGCTACACCTTC.

This chain links TRBV25-1 with TRBJ2-3, with TRBD2 matching over 10 bases. The CDR3 is 15 residues long. The trim removed 8 bases at V and 5 bases at J, leaving 10 bases unmatched. The germline gives CDR1 MGHDK, CDR2 SYGVNS. The CDR3 DNA reads TGTGCCAGCGGCAATCTAGCGGGAGTGGGAGATACGCAGTATTTT. It codes for CASGNLAGVGDTQYF.

The V gene is TRBV7-9, the J gene TRBJ1-1; TRBD1 might be the D (6 bases). The germline V and J ends were trimmed by 6 bases and 7 bases, with 12 bases remaining between them. Per the germline V gene, CDR1 is SEHNR and CDR2 is FQNEAQ (reference sequence). This CDR3 spans 12 amino acids. The CDR3 spells CASSQTGIEAFF. Here the CDR3 DNA reads TGTGCCAGCAGTCAAACAGGGATTGAAGCTTTCTTT.

This clone was picked up one time. The chain recombines TRBV28 with TRBJ1-4; D is possibly TRBD1 (5 bases). V lost 5 bases to trimming and J lost 8 bases, with 18 bases between them. This CDR3 spans 15 amino acids. Germline V lookup: CDR1 MDHEN, CDR2 SYDVKM. CDR3 residues: CASSPPSPEGEKLFF. The CDR3 nucleotides are TGTGCCAGCAGTCCGCCTTCCCCGGAGGGGGAAAAACTGTTTTTT.

The gene calls are TRBV19 and TRBJ1-2; D is possibly TRBD1 (5 bases). Trimming removed 6 bases from V and 2 bases from J, with 13 bases in between. The CDR3 contains 14 residues. Germline loops: CDR1 LNHDA, CDR2 SQIVND (reference sequence). Here the CDR3 reads CASSNMGLNYGYTF. The CDR3 coding sequence is TGTGCCAGTAGCAACATGGGACTCAACTATGGCTACACCTTC.

V usage is TRBV5-1 and J usage is TRBJ1-6, with 7 bases aligning to TRBD1. Germline-derived CDR1 and CDR2 are SGHRS and YFSETQ. The CDR3 is 14 amino acids. V gave up 3 bases and J gave up 8 bases; unmatched junction bases: 5. The DNA of the CDR3 is TGCGCCAGCAGCTCCCGGGACAGAGATTCACCCCTCCACTTT. This gives the protein CASSSRDRDSPLHF. The whole variable domain, filled in from reference TRBV5-1 and TRBJ1-6, reads KAGVTQTPRYLIKTRGQQVTLSCSPISGHRSVSWYQQTPGQGLQFLFEYFSETQRNKGNFPGRFSGRQFSNSRSEMNVSTLELGDSALYLCASSSRDRDSPLHFGNGTRLTVT.